A single sample is the source of the 32 T cell receptor beta chains below, sequenced in a study of cytomegalovirus exposure and HLA in healthy donors. The PCR ran on 60 Vbeta and 13 Jbeta primers. Some clones are missing from TCRdb's copy, which holds only in-frame ones; the method was immunoSEQ multiplex PCR. The sample comprises some 220,000 clones, about 89% of which are singletons, and roughly 1% rests with the top ten. Source material: PBMCs. All receptors come from a woman aged 18-35 years in good health and CMV-seronegative.

The CDR3 spells CASPPETQYF. The CDR3 DNA reads as TGTGCCAGCCCCCCTGAGACCCAGTACTTC. This chain connects TRBV7-2 to TRBJ2-5; no clear D gene. The V end was cut by 8 bases, the J end by 5 bases, with 6 bases between. This CDR3 has 10 residues. Germline loops: CDR1 SGHTA, CDR2 FQGNSA.

CDR3 coding DNA: TGTGCCAGCTCACCACATCCGGGAGGGCCGGATACGCAGTATTTT. Its protein product is CASSPHPGGPDTQYF. This chain connects TRBV18 to TRBJ2-3; 8 bases are shared with TRBD2. The CDR3 covers 15 residues. V was clipped by 1 base and J by 6 bases; unmatched bases: 6. The germline gives CDR1 KGHSH, CDR2 LQKENI.

In its sample, this clone was seen once. The chain recombines TRBV5-1 with TRBJ2-3, with D hard to call. This CDR3 has 15 amino acids. Trimming removed 3 bases at V and 0 bases at J, with 11 bases between. The germline CDR1 and CDR2 sequences are SGHRS and YFSETQ. In nucleotides, the CDR3 is TGCGCCAGCAGCTCGCTGACACCTAGCACAGATACGCAGTATTTT. Its translation is CASSSLTPSTDTQYF. Filled out from reference TRBV5-1 and TRBJ2-3, the complete variable domain reads KAGVTQTPRYLIKTRGQQVTLSCSPISGHRSVSWYQQTPGQGLQFLFEYFSETQRNKGNFPGRFSGRQFSNSRSEMNVSTLELGDSALYLCASSSLTPSTDTQYFGPGTRLTVL.

Here the CDR3 reads CASSRGTSTYEQYF. The CDR3 nucleotides read TGTGCCAGCAGCCGAGGGACTAGCACCTACGAGCAGTACTTC. This rearrangement joins TRBV5-4 to TRBJ2-7; 9 bases are shared with TRBD2. Germline trimming cut 4 bases from V and 2 bases from J; bases unmatched to any gene: 4. This CDR3 region has 14 residues. Germline V gives CDR1 SGHNT, CDR2 YYREEE (reference sequence). The full variable domain, with the rest looked up from reference TRBV5-4 and TRBJ2-7, is ETGVTQSPTHLIKTRGQQVTLRCSSQSGHNTVSWYQQALGQGPQFIFQYYREEENGRGNFPPRFSGLQFPNYSSELNVNALELDDSALYLCASSRGTSTYEQYFGPGTRLTVT.

This clone occurred once. V gene TRBV10-2 combines with J gene TRBJ2-7; D is ambiguous. The CDR3 consists of 14 residues. V was shortened by 6 bases and J by 6 bases, with 18 bases between the two germline ends. Germline-derived CDR1 and CDR2 are WSHSY and SAAADI. CDR3 in DNA: TGCGCCAGCAGGGCCCCGTTCGGCAGGCTCGAGCAGTACTTC. Translation gives CASRAPFGRLEQYF.

The chain carries TRBV11-3 and TRBJ2-5, with 8 bases matching TRBD2. The J call could be wrong; TRBJ2-7 is a better fit for the DNA end. This CDR3 spans 13 amino acids. CDR1 is SGHNT and CDR2 is YENEEA in the germline V gene. The CDR3 DNA is TGTGCCAGCAGCTTAAGCGGGAGCTACGAGCAGTACTTC. Amino acids: CASSLSGSYEQYF.

This clone was recorded a few times. At the DNA level, this CDR3 is encoded by other sequences in the same sample as well. This chain connects TRBV7-9 to TRBJ1-2; TRBD1 matches 9 bases. CDR3 length: 13 residues. V was clipped by 5 bases and J by 8 bases; unmatched bases: 6. Germline CDR1 SEHNR, CDR2 FQNEAQ (reference sequence). CDR3 protein: CASSPNTGGGYTF. In DNA form, the CDR3 reads TGTGCCAGCAGCCCCAATACAGGGGGCGGCTACACCTTC.

The rearrangement links TRBV27 to TRBJ2-7; 7 bases align to TRBD1. V was clipped by 5 bases and J by 0 bases; unmatched bases: 10. CDR3 size: 16 residues. CDR1 MNHEY and CDR2 SMNVEV come from the germline V gene (reference sequence). The CDR3 nucleotides read TGTGCCAGCAGTCCACCCTTAAAGGGGGCCTCCTACGAGCAGTACTTC. As protein: CASSPPLKGASYEQYF.

The sample holds one count of this clone. The gene calls are TRBV7-9 and TRBJ2-7; D uncertain. The germline gives CDR1 SEHNR, CDR2 FQNEAQ (reference sequence). This CDR3 has 13 amino acids. The V end lost 5 bases, the J end lost 0 bases, and 8 bases lay between the germline ends. CDR3 loop: CASSPQYSYEQYF. The CDR3 bases are TGTGCCAGCAGCCCCCAGTACTCCTACGAGCAGTACTTC.

The genes are TRBV7-2 and TRBJ1-5; no definite D call. CDR1 and CDR2 (germline): SGHTA, FQGNSA. The CDR3 spans 15 residues. Trimming pared 1 base from V and 3 bases from J, leaving 10 bases between. The CDR3 DNA follows: TGTGCCAGCAGCTTAGATGGGAGGGCCAATCAGCCCCAGCATTTT. Translated, it gives CASSLDGRANQPQHF.

The rearrangement links TRBV7-2 to TRBJ1-2, with a tentative D call TRBD1 (5 bases). V was shortened by 2 bases and J by 0 bases, with 16 bases between the two germline ends. This CDR3 is 17 amino acids long. In germline, CDR1 is SGHTA, CDR2 FQGNSA. The CDR3 sequence: CASSLLPGIPTNYGYTF. The CDR3 DNA reads TGTGCCAGCAGCTTATTGCCAGGGATACCCACTAACTATGGCTACACCTTC.

Remarks on this clone: A read error may account for a junction end that differs from germline. The chain couples TRBV6-1 to TRBJ1-2; perhaps TRBD1 as D (6 bases). The CDR3 runs 16 residues. Germline values: CDR1 MNHNS, CDR2 SASEGT. The CDR3 region has the DNA TGTGCCAGCAGTAAAGCAAGGACAGTAACCCTTTATGGCTACACCTTC. Encoded protein: CASSKARTVTLYGYTF.

The genes are TRBV6-1 and TRBJ2-1, with 8 bases matching TRBD2. The germline gives CDR1 MNHNS, CDR2 SASEGT. Trimming at V came to 1 base and at J to 7 bases, leaving 12 bases not matched to a gene. CDR3 length: 17 amino acids. CDR3 DNA sequence: TGTGCCAGCAGTGAAGGAGGCGGGGGGTGGGGTCAGAATGAGCAGTTCTTC. Translated: CASSEGGGGWGQNEQFF.

The gene calls are TRBV6-5 and TRBJ1-6; D perhaps matches TRBD1 (6 bases). Deletions cut 0 bases from V and 6 bases from J, with 12 bases between. The CDR3 is 16 amino acids. Germline lookup yields CDR1 MNHEY and CDR2 SVGAGI. CDR3 coding DNA: TGTGCCAGCAGTTACTCGAAGAACAGGGCTAATTCACCCCTCCACTTT. It yields the protein CASSYSKNRANSPLHF.

This clone was picked up one time. The V and J genes are TRBV10-1 and TRBJ2-1, with TRBD1 matching 8 bases. The CDR3 runs 16 residues. Trimming cost V 2 bases and J 5 bases; bases outside gene matches: 8. Per the germline V gene, CDR1 is WNHNN and CDR2 is SYGVQD (reference sequence). The CDR3 sequence is CASSEGGRGLNNEQFF. The CDR3 region has the DNA TGCGCCAGCAGTGAGGGGGGCAGGGGGCTGAACAATGAGCAGTTCTTC.

This clone was seen a few times. This chain joins TRBV7-3 and TRBJ2-1, with a tentative D call TRBD2 (5 bases). The germline V gene has CDR1 SGHTA and CDR2 FQGTGA. Trimming left V 1 base short and J 3 bases short, with 19 bases between. The CDR3 extends over 18 amino acids. CDR3 sequence (DNA): TGTGCCAGCAGCTTAATAACGCTGTCCGGACGGGGCTACAATGAGCAGTTCTTC. Translation: CASSLITLSGRGYNEQFF.

V gene TRBV18 combines with J gene TRBJ2-3; 9 bases match TRBD2. V was clipped by 4 bases and J by 5 bases; unmatched bases: 7. Germline V gives CDR1 KGHSH, CDR2 LQKENI. CDR3 length equals 15 residues. The CDR3 spells CASSLSGSRKDTQYF. In nucleotides, the CDR3 is TGTGCCAGCTCACTTAGCGGGAGCCGGAAAGATACGCAGTATTTT.

This chain links TRBV5-1 with TRBJ1-1, with D perhaps TRBD1 (6 bases). Germline CDR1 and CDR2: SGHRS and YFSETQ. The CDR3 loop spans 15 amino acids. V gave up 4 bases and J gave up 1 base, with 14 bases separating them. For the CDR3, the DNA is TGCGCCAGCAGCAGCAACAGGGAAGCGAACACTGAAGCTTTCTTT. It translates to CASSSNREANTEAFF.

This chain links TRBV5-6 with TRBJ1-5; tentative D call: TRBD1 (5 bases). Per the germline V gene, CDR1 is SGHDT and CDR2 is YYEEEE. The CDR3 loop spans 14 amino acids. Trimming removed 2 bases from V and 7 bases from J, with 13 bases in between. CDR3 DNA sequence: TGTGCCAGCAGCTTCGGTAGGGGAGGGCAGCCCCAGCATTTT. Translating it yields CASSFGRGGQPQHF.

V usage is TRBV15 and J usage is TRBJ1-2, with a weak D call TRBD1 (5 bases). Trimming left V 5 bases short and J 6 bases short, with 19 bases between. There are 15 residues in the CDR3. Germline CDR1 reads LNHNV; CDR2 reads YYDKDF (reference sequence). CDR3 region: CATSSRGGIRDGYTF. Here the CDR3 DNA reads TGTGCCACCAGCTCCCGGGGGGGGATTAGGGATGGCTACACCTTC.

The rearrangement joins TRBV7-9 to TRBJ2-1; 7 bases match TRBD2. With 6 bases clipped from V and 3 bases from J, the junction kept 11 bases outside the gene matches. Germline CDR1 SEHNR, CDR2 FQNEAQ (reference sequence). The length of the CDR3 is 16 residues. This CDR3 is CASSLAGLGLYNEQFF. The DNA for the CDR3 is TGTGCCAGCAGTCTGGCCGGACTAGGACTCTACAATGAGCAGTTCTTC.

The J gene is TRBJ1-2, the V gene TRBV10-3, with 8 positions matching TRBD1. CDR1 and CDR2 from the germline V gene are ENHRY and SYGVKD. The V gene end was trimmed by 3 bases and the J gene end by 3 bases; junction bases not matched to a gene: 12. The length of the CDR3 is 17 residues. This CDR3 is CAISDPARGLSDYGYTF. CDR3 coding DNA: TGTGCCATCAGTGACCCGGCCAGGGGGCTCTCGGACTATGGCTACACCTTC.

The J gene is TRBJ1-4, the V gene TRBV28; 11 bases map to TRBD1. The CDR3 spans 17 residues. Germline CDR1 reads MDHEN; CDR2 reads SYDVKM. Trimming at V came to 4 bases and at J to 0 bases, leaving 4 bases not matched to a gene. In DNA form, the CDR3 reads TGTGCCAGCAGTTCCATGGGACAGGGGGCAACTAATGAAAAACTGTTTTTT. It codes for CASSSMGQGATNEKLFF.

The chain links TRBV5-4 to TRBJ2-1, with D possibly TRBD2 on 5 matching bases. The CDR3 has 14 residues. Trimming took 1 base from V and 6 from J, leaving 11 bases between them. Germline V gene data show CDR1 as SGHNT and CDR2 as YYREEE (reference sequence). The CDR3 protein is CASSLWSAGNEQFF. The CDR3, as DNA: TGTGCCAGCAGCTTGTGGTCCGCGGGCAATGAGCAGTTCTTC.

V is TRBV2 and J is TRBJ2-7; a weak D match, TRBD1 (5 bases). Trimming pared 7 bases from V and 2 bases from J, leaving 15 bases between. This CDR3 comprises 14 residues. CDR1 SNHLY and CDR2 FYNNEI come from the germline V gene. CDR3 bases: TGTGCCAGCACAATCGACCAGGGAACCTACGAGCAGTACTTC. Translating it yields CASTIDQGTYEQYF.

The rearrangement links TRBV7-3 to TRBJ1-6, with a tentative D call TRBD1 (5 bases). Germline loops: CDR1 SGHTA, CDR2 FQGTGA. The CDR3 loop spans 15 amino acids. Trimming stripped 5 bases from V and 5 bases from J, with 13 bases between. This CDR3 reads CASSPRGDHNSPLHF. CDR3 coding DNA: TGTGCCAGCAGCCCCCGGGGGGACCATAATTCACCCCTCCACTTT.

This chain links TRBV5-6 with TRBJ2-1, with a tentative D call TRBD2 (6 bases). Germline loops: CDR1 SGHDT, CDR2 YYEEEE. V was cut by 2 bases and J by 4 bases, with 13 bases left in between. This CDR3 contains 15 residues. The CDR3 nucleotides read TGTGCCAGCAGCTTTGATCGTGGGGGGTACAATGAGCAGTTCTTC. It yields the protein CASSFDRGGYNEQFF.

Regarding this clone: The same CDR3 can be traced to other DNA sequences in this sample. The rearrangement joins TRBV5-1 to TRBJ2-7, with 7 bases aligning to TRBD1. The CDR3 runs to 12 residues. CDR1 is SGHRS and CDR2 is YFSETQ in the germline V gene. Losses at the gene ends were 3 bases for V and 5 bases for J; bases not matched to a gene: 2. CDR3 in amino acids: CASSSQGNEQYF. Here the CDR3 DNA reads TGCGCCAGCAGCTCACAGGGGAACGAGCAGTACTTC.

This chain joins TRBV25-1 and TRBJ1-6; D unclear. Germline V CDR1 and CDR2: MGHDK, SYGVNS. V lost 5 bases to trimming and J lost 5 bases, with 10 bases between them. This CDR3 has 14 residues. Written as DNA, the CDR3 is TGTGCCAGCAGTTCCAGTAACCATAATTCACCCCTCCACTTT. It is translated as CASSSSNHNSPLHF.

This chain connects TRBV23-1 to TRBJ1-5; 10 bases map to TRBD1. TRBV23-1 is reported as an ORF; its role is uncertain. The CDR3 runs to 16 residues. Germline trimming cut 6 bases from V and 2 bases from J; bases unmatched to any gene: 7. CDR3 loop: CASRNRTGGGNQPQHF. Here the CDR3 DNA reads TGCGCCAGCAGGAATAGGACAGGGGGTGGCAATCAGCCCCAGCATTTT.

The CDR3: CASSNRQGSYEQYF. CDR3 nucleotides: TGTGCCAGCAGCAACCGACAGGGATCCTACGAGCAGTACTTC. The chain employs TRBV7-9 and TRBJ2-7; the match to TRBD1 covers 7 bases. Unmatched junction bases numbered 5, after V lost 5 bases and J lost 1 base. The CDR3 loop spans 14 amino acids. Germline lookup yields CDR1 SEHNR and CDR2 FQNEAQ (reference sequence).

V usage is TRBV7-2 and J usage is TRBJ2-1; 9 bases line up with TRBD2. The CDR3 contains 14 residues. Germline assignment: CDR1 SGHTA and CDR2 FQGNSA. V was clipped by 1 base and J by 10 bases; unmatched bases: 5. CDR3 nucleotide sequence: TGTGCCAGCAGCTTAGTGCGGGAGGGCCCAGAGCAGTTCTTC. Translation gives CASSLVREGPEQFF. Full variable domain (outside the CDR3, taken from reference TRBV7-2 and TRBJ2-1): GAGVSQSPSNKVTEKGKDVELRCDPISGHTALYWYRQSLGQGLEFLIYFQGNSAPDKSGLPSDRFSAERTGGSVSTLTIQRTQQEDSAVYLCASSLVREGPEQFFGPGTRLTVL.